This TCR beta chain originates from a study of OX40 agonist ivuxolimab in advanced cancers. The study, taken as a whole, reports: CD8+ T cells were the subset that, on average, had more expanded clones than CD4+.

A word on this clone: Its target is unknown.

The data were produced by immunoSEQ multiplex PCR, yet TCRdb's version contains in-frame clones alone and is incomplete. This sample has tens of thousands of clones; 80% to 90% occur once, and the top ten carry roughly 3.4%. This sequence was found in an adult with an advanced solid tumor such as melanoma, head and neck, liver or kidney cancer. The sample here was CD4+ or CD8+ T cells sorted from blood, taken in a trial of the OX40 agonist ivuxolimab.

The CDR3 DNA follows: TGTGCCAGCAGCTTTCTCAGGGGGGACACTGAAGCTTTCTTT. This encodes CASSFLRGDTEAFF. The chain couples TRBV11-2 to TRBJ1-1, with 7 bases identical to TRBD1. V shed 3 bases, J shed 3 bases, and the junction held 4 bases outside the gene matches. The CDR3 sequence is 14 residues long. The germline V gene has CDR1 SGHAT and CDR2 FQNNGV.